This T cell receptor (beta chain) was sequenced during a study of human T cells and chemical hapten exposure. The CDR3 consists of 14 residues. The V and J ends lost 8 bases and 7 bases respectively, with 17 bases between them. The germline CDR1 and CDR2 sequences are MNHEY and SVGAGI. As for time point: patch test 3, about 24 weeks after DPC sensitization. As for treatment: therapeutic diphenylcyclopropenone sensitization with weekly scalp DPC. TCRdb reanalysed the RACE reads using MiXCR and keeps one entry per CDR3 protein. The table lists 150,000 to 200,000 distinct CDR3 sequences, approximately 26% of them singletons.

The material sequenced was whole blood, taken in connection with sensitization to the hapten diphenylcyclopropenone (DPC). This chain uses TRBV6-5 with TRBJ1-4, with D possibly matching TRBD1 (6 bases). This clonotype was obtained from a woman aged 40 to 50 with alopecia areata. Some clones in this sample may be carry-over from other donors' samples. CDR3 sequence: CASREGGLSEKLFF. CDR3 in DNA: TGTGCCAGCCGCGAAGGGGGACTGAGTGAAAAACTGTTTTTT.